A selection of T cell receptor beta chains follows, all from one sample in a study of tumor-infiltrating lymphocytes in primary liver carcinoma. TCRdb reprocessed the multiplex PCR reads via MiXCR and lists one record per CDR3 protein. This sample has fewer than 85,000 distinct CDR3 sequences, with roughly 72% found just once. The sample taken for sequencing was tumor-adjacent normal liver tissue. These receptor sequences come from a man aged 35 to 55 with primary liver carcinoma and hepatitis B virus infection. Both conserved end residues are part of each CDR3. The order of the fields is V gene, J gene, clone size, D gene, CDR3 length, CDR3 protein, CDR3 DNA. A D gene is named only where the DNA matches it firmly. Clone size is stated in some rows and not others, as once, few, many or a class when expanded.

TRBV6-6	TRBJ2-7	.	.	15	CATSRDTFGNYEQYF	TGTGCCACCAGTCGCGACACCTTCGGGAACTACGAGCAGTACTTC
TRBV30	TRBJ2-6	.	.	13	CAWLISVANFLTF	TGTGCCTGGCTGATCTCTGTGGCCAACTTCCTGACTTTC
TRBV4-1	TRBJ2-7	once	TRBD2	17	CAGSQRTSARGAYEQYF	TGCGCCGGCAGTCAACGGACTAGCGCCCGAGGGGCCTACGAGCAGTACTTC
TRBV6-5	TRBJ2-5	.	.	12	CASSNSAETLYF	TGTGCCAGCAGTAACAGCGCTGAGACCCTGTACTTC
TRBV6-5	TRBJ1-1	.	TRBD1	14	CASSPQDRSIRAFF	TGTGCCAGCAGCCCCCAGGACAGGTCGATAAGGGCTTTCTTT
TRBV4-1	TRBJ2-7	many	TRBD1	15	CASSQVGTGFYEQYF	TGCGCCAGCAGCCAAGTCGGGACAGGCTTCTACGAGCAGTACTTC
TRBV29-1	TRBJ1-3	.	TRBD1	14	CSVGETGAGNTTYF	TGCAGCGTTGGCGAGACAGGGGCTGGAAACACCACATATTTT
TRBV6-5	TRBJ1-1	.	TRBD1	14	CASGYRGRGTEAFF	TGTGCCAGCGGCTACAGGGGGCGAGGGACTGAAGCTTTCTTT
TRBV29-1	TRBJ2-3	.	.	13	CSVASSRSDTQYF	TGTAGCGTTGCTTCTAGCAGGAGTGATACGCAGTATTTT
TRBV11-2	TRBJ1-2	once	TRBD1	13	CASTQGEGGGYTF	TGTGCCAGCACTCAGGGGGAGGGTGGAGGCTACACCTTC
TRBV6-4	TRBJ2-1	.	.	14	CASSERGSENEQFF	TGTGCCAGCAGTGAACGTGGAAGTGAAAATGAGCAGTTTTTC
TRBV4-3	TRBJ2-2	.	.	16	CASSQGPAGETGELFF	TGCGCCAGCAGCCAAGGTCCCGCAGGAGAGACCGGGGAGCTGTTTTTT
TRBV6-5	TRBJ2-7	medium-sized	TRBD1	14	CASSPRTGNYEQYF	TGTGCCAGCAGTCCCCGGACAGGGAACTACGAGCAGTACTTC
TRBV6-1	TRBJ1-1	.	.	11	CASDRNTEAFF	TGTGCCAGCGACAGGAACACTGAAGCTTTCTTT
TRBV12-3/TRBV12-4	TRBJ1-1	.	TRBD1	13	CASKRQGGIEAFF	TGCGCCAGCAAACGACAGGGTGGCATTGAAGCTTTCTTT
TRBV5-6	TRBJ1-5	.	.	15	CASSILGRGDEPQHF	TGTGCCAGCAGCATCTTGGGCAGGGGCGATGAGCCCCAGCATTTT
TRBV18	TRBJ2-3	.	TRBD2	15	CVSSPGSGSRDTQYF	TGTGTCAGCTCACCGGGAAGCGGGAGCAGAGATACGCAGTATTTT
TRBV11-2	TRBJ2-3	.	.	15	CAISFYGGSAHTQYF	TGTGCCATCAGCTTCTACGGGGGTAGCGCACATACGCAGTATTTT
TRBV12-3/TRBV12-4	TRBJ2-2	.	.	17	CASSAGTPVIGTRELFF	TGTGCAAGCAGCGCCGGGACTCCCGTCATAGGTACCAGGGAGTTGTTTTTT
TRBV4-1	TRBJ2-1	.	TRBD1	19	CASSPLTGGYNGRVNEQFF	TGCGCCAGCAGCCCACTGACAGGGGGGTATAACGGGAGAGTGAATGAGCAGTTCTTC
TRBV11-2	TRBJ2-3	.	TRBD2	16	CASRLVGLAVTNMQYF	TGTGCCAGCAGGTTAGTGGGACTAGCGGTAACAAATATGCAGTATTTT
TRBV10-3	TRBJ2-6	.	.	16	CAISEGGSDGVNVLTF	TGTGCCATCAGTGAGGGCGGTTCGGACGGGGTCAATGTCCTGACTTTC
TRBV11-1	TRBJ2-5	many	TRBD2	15	CASTLTGLAGETQYF	TGTGCCAGCACCCTCACGGGACTAGCGGGAGAGACCCAGTACTTC
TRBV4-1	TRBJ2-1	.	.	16	CASGQDGRVRRDEQLF	TGCGCCAGCGGCCAAGATGGGCGGGTTCGAAGAGACGAGCAGTTATTC
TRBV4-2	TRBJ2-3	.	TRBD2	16	CASSQDGSGRSDTQYF	TGTGCCAGCAGCCAGGACGGTAGCGGGAGATCAGATACGCAGTATTTT
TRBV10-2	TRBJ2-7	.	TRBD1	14	CASCELSQGAEQYF	TGCGCCAGCTGTGAGTTGTCGCAGGGGGCCGAGCAGTACTTC
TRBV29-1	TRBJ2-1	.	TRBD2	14	CSVEPSGSLNGQFF	TGCAGCGTCGAACCTAGCGGGAGTTTGAATGGGCAGTTCTTC
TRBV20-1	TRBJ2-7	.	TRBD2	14	CSALTSGGDYEQYF	TGCAGTGCCCTGACTAGCGGGGGTGATTACGAGCAGTACTTC
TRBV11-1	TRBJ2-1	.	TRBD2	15	CASSLASTGGSEQFF	TGTGCCAGCAGCTTAGCGAGTACGGGAGGAAGCGAGCAGTTCTTC
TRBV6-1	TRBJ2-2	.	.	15	CVSSDGSGGTRELFF	TGTGTCAGCAGTGATGGGTCCGGAGGCACCAGGGAGCTGTTTTTT
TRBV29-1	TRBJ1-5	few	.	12	CSICGAGQPQHF	TGCAGCATTTGCGGGGCGGGGCAGCCCCAGCATTTT
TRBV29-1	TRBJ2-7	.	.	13	CSVAGVPSQEQYF	TGCAGCGTTGCAGGTGTTCCCTCCCAGGAGCAGTACTTC
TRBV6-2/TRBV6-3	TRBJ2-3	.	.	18	CASSYGVRTGLSNQPQYF	TGTGCCAGCAGTTACGGCGTCCGTACCGGACTTAGCAATCAGCCCCAGTATTTT
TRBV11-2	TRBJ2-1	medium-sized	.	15	CASSLNGLRANEQFF	TGTGCCAGCAGCTTAAACGGCTTGCGGGCCAATGAGCAGTTCTTC
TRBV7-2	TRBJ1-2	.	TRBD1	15	CASSLEGGDSHGYTF	TGTGCCAGCAGCTTAGAAGGGGGGGACAGTCATGGCTACACCTTC
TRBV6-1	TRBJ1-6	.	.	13	CASSLEGNSPLHF	TGTGCCAGCAGCTTAGAGGGGAATTCACCCCTCCACTTT
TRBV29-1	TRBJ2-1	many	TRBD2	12	CSVSHPSGTIFF	TGCAGCGTTTCTCACCCGTCTGGGACTATTTTCTTC
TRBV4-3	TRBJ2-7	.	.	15	CASSQELMRGHEQYF	TGCGCCAGCAGCCAGGAGCTAATGAGAGGGCACGAGCAGTACTTC
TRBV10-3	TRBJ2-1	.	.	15	CAINELRDLTNGQFF	TGTGCCATCAATGAGCTAAGGGACTTAACTAATGGGCAGTTCTTC
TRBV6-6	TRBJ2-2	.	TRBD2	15	CVSTTGGANTRELFF	TGTGTCAGCACTACGGGGGGGGCGAACACCCGGGAGCTGTTTTTT
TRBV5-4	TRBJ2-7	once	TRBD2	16	CTGSDPGLAGGNEQYF	TGTACCGGCAGCGATCCGGGACTAGCGGGGGGCAACGAGCAGTACTTC
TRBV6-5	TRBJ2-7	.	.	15	CVSSPAGTFLAEHYF	TGTGTCAGCAGTCCGGCCGGGACTTTTTTAGCCGAGCACTACTTC
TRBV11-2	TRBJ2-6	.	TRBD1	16	CASSSGTGPGANVLIF	TGTGCCAGCAGCTCGGGGACAGGACCTGGGGCCAACGTCCTGATATTC
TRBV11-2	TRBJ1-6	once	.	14	CATSLGGWNSPHRF	TGTGCCACCAGCTTGGGGGGGTGGAATTCACCCCACCGCTTT
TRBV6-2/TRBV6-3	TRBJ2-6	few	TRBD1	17	CASSSGTGGFWVNVLTF	TGTGCCAGTAGTTCCGGGACAGGGGGCTTCTGGGTCAACGTCCTGACTTTC
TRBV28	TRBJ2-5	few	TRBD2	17	CAGSPGLSGNTRETQYF	TGTGCCGGCAGTCCAGGACTTAGCGGGAACACCCGGGAGACCCAGTACTTC
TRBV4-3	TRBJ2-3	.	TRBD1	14	CASNPNRGPDTQYF	TGCGCCAGTAACCCCAACAGGGGACCAGATACGCAATATTTT
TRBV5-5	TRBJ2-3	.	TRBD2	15	CASNLFAGVPDTQYF	TGTGCCAGCAACTTGTTTGCGGGAGTCCCAGATACGCAGTATTTT
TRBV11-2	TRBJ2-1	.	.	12	CPSSPPYNVQFF	TGTCCCAGCAGCCCCCCCTACAATGTGCAGTTCTTC
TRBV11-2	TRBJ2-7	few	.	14	CVSGLGTAAYEQYF	TGTGTCAGCGGCTTAGGTACAGCCGCCTACGAGCAGTACTTC